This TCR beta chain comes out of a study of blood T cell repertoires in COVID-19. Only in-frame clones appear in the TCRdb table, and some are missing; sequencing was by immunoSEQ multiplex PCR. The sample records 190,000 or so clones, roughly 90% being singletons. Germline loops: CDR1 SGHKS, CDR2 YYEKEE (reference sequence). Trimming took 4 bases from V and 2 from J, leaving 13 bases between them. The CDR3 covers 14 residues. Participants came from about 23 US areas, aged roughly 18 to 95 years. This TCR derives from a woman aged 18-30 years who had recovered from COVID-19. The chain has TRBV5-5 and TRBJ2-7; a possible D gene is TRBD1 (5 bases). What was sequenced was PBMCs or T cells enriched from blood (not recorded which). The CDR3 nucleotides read TGTGCCAGCAGCCTCGCAGGGAATACCTACGAGCAGTACTTC. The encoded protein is CASSLAGNTYEQYF. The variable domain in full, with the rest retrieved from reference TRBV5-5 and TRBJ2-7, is DAGVTQSPTHLIKTRGQQVTLRCSPISGHKSVSWYQQVLGQGPQFIFQYYEKEERGRGNFPDRFSARQFPNYSSELNVNALLLGDSALYLCASSLAGNTYEQYFGPGTRLTVT.